The 2 T cell receptor beta chains below all came from one sample that was sequenced in a study of T cells in Graves' hyperthyroidism and ophthalmopathy. Researchers amplified the TCR beta CDR3 regions from RNA transcripts. The study used the HTBI primer set for a first-round RT-PCR of the TCR CDR3. TCRdb analysed the multiplex PCR reads with MiXCR anew, one entry per CDR3 protein. The sample holds about 620,000 distinct CDR3 sequences, around 15% seen once. What was sequenced was blood. These receptors were collected from a woman aged 25-40 years with Graves' hyperthyroidism.

About this clonotype itself: This could be a read error, since a much larger clone is one nucleotide away. This chain uses TRBV6-2 or TRBV6-3 with TRBJ2-1; TRBD2 matches 10 bases. Near its end, the DNA agrees better with TRBJ2-7, so the J call may be wrong. This CDR3 is built from 13 residues. Germline V gene sequence: CDR1 MNHEY, CDR2 SVGEGT. Here the CDR3 reads CASSGLAANEQYF. The CDR3 DNA reads TGTGCCAGCAGTGGACTAGCGGCCAATGAGCAGTACTTC.

Regarding this clonotype: A clone one base away is much larger, so this may be a read error. The rearrangement links TRBV9 to TRBJ1-1; the D is unclear. Germline V gene lookup returns CDR1 SGDLS and CDR2 YYNGEE. This CDR3 region has 16 residues. V gave up 0 bases and J gave up 0 bases, with 12 bases separating them. CDR3 in amino acids: CASSVDGRIMNTEAFF. The CDR3 DNA follows: TGTGCCAGCAGCGTAGACGGACGGATAATGAACACTGAAGCTTTCTTT.